This T cell receptor beta chain emerged from a study of T cell repertoires in cytomegalovirus infection. Across the whole study: Both recently identified HLA-C-restricted and well-studied HLA-B-restricted CMV epitopes were used in the study. From public TCR beta signatures came an indication of both CMV infection and matching HLA type. Study-level points and caveats: Clonotypes of TCR beta that were HLA-C-restricted and CMV-specific dominated the ex vivo response. Of the TCR beta families, the public ones yielded a cumulative frequency that identified carriers of CMV plus the relevant HLA.

About this clonotype: Its antigen is not identified.

CDR1 is SGHTA and CDR2 is FQGNSA in the germline V gene. With 5 bases clipped from V and 7 bases from J, the junction kept 10 bases outside the gene matches. The CDR3 is 15 residues long. TCRdb independently ran MiXCR on the reads; one entry per CDR3 protein. The sample includes tens of thousands of distinct CDR3 sequences, over 20% of them seen just once. The chain links TRBV7-2 to TRBJ1-1, with 10 bases fitting TRBD1. The source is a human donor in good health (CMV status not recorded). Some clones in this sample may be carry-over from other donors' samples. The sequences come from CD8+ T cells from cultured PBMCs, collected from culture after CMV antigen stimulation. CDR3 residues: CASSPQTGGKGEAFF. CDR3 sequence (DNA): TGTGCCAGCAGCCCACAGACAGGGGGCAAAGGTGAAGCTTTCTTT.